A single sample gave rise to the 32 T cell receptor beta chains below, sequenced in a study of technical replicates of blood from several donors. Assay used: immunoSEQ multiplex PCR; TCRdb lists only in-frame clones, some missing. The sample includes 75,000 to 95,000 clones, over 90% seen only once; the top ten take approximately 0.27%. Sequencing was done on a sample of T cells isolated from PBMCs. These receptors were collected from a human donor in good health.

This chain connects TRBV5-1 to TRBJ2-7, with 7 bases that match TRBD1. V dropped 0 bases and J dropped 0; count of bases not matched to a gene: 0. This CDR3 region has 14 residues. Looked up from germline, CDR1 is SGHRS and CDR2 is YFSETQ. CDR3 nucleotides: TGCGCCAGCAGCTTGGGGGACAGCTCCTACGAGCAGTACTTC. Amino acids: CASSLGDSSYEQYF.

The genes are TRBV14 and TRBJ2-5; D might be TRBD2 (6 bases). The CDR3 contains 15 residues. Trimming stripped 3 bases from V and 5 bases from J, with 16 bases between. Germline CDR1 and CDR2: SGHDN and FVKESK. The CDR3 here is CASSQSPNGGETQYF. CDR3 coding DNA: TGTGCCAGCAGCCAGAGCCCCAATGGGGGGGAGACCCAGTACTTC.

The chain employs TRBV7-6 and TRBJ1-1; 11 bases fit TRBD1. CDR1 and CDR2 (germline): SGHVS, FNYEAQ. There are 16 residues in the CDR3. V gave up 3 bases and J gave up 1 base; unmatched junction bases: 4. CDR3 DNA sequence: TGTGCCAGCAGCTTTCAGGGGACAGGGGGGAACACTGAAGCTTTCTTT. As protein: CASSFQGTGGNTEAFF.

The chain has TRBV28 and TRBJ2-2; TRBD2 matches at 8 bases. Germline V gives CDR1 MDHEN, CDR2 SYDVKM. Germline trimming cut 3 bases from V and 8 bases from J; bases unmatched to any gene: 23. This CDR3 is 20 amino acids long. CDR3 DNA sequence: TGTGCCAGCAGTTTTAACCCGCCGGGGTTGATCGGGACTAGTTATGGGGAGCTGTTTTTT. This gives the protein CASSFNPPGLIGTSYGELFF.

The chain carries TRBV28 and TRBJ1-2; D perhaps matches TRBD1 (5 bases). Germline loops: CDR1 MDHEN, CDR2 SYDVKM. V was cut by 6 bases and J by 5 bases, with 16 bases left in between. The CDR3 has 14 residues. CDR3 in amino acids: CASSWTGGWYGYTF. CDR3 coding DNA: TGTGCCAGCAGCTGGACCGGGGGTTGGTATGGCTACACCTTC.

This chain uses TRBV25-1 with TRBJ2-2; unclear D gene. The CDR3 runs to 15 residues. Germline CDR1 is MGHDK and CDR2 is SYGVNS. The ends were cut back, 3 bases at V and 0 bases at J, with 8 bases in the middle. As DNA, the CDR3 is TGTGCCAGCAGTGAGACACAGACGAACACCGGGGAGCTGTTTTTT. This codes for CASSETQTNTGELFF.

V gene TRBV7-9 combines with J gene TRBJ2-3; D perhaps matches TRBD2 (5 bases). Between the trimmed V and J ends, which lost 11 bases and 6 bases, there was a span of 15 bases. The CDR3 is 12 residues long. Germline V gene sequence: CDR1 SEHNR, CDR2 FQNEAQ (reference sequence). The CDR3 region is CAGDRGSDTQYF. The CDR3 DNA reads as TGTGCCGGGGATCGAGGGAGTGATACGCAGTATTTT.

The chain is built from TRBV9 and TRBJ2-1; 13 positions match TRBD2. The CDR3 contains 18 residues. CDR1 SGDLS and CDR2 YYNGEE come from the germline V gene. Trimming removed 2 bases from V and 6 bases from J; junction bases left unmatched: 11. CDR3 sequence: CASSVELAGGPFTNEQFF. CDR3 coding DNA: TGTGCCAGCAGCGTCGAACTAGCGGGAGGGCCGTTCACCAATGAGCAGTTCTTC.

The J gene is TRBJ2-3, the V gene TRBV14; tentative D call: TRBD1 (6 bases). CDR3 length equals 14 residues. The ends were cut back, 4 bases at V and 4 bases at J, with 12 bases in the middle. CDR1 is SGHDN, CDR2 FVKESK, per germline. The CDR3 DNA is TGTGCCAGCAGCCCTTCAGGGGCCTCAGATACGCAGTATTTT. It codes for CASSPSGASDTQYF.

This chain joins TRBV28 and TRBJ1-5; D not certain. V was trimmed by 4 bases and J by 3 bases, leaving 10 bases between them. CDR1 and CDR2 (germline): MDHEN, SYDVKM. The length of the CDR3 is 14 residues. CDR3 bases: TGTGCCAGCAGTTCCACTGCCGCCAATCAGCCCCAGCATTTT. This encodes CASSSTAANQPQHF.

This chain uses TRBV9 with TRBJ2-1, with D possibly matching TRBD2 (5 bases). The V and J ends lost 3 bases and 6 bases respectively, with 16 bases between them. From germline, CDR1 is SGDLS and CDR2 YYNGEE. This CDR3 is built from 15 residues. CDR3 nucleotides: TGTGCCAGCAGCGCCGGGATTTCTCGGGGCAATGAGCAGTTCTTC. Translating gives CASSAGISRGNEQFF.

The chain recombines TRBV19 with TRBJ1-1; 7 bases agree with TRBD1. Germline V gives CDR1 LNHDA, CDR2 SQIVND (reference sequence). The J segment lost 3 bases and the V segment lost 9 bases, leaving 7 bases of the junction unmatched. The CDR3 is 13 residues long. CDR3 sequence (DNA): TGTGCCAGCGCAATAGACAGGGACACTGAAGCTTTCTTT. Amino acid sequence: CASAIDRDTEAFF.

The DNA of the CDR3 is TGTGCCAGCAGTTTATCGTACAGGGGTCCAAACTATGGCTACACCTTC. This encodes CASSLSYRGPNYGYTF. The chain combines TRBV27 with TRBJ1-2, with 7 positions matching TRBD1. CDR1 and CDR2 (germline): MNHEY, SMNVEV (reference sequence). The V gene end was trimmed by 0 bases and the J gene end by 2 bases; junction bases not matched to a gene: 6. The CDR3 length is 16 residues.

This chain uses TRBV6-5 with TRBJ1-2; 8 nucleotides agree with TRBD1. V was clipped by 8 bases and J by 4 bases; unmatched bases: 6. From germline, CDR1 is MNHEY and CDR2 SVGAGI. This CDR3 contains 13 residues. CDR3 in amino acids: CASFGTGLYGYTF. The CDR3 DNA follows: TGTGCCAGCTTTGGGACAGGCCTCTATGGCTACACCTTC.

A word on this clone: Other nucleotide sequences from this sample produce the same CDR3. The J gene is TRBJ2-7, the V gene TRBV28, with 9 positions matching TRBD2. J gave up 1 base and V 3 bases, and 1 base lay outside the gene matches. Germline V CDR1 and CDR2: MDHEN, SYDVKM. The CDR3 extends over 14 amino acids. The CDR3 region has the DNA TGTGCCAGCAGTTTGCTAGCGGGGTCCTACGAGCAGTACTTC. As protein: CASSLLAGSYEQYF.

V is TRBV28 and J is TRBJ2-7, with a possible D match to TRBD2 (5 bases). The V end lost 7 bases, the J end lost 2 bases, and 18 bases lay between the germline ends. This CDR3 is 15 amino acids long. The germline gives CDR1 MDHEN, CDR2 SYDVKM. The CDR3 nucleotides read TGTGCCAGCAAGTTTGGGCTCTCGGGAACCTACGAGCAGTACTTC. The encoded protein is CASKFGLSGTYEQYF. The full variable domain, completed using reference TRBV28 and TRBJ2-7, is DVKVTQSSRYLVKRTGEKVFLECVQDMDHENMFWYRQDPGLGLRLIYFSYDVKMKEKGDIPEGYSVSREKKERFSLILESASTNQTSMYLCASKFGLSGTYEQYFGPGTRLTVT.

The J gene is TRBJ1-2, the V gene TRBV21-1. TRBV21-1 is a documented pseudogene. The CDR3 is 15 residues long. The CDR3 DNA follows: TGTGCCAGCAGCAAAAAATGGGGGGGTAACTATGGCTACACCTTC. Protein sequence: CASSKKWGGNYGYTF.

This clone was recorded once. As DNA, the CDR3 is TGTGCCAGCAGCCCCTGGGCTGGAGAGACCCAGTACTTC. It translates to CASSPWAGETQYF. This sequence joins TRBV9 and TRBJ2-5; D uncertain. The V and J ends lost 4 bases and 4 bases respectively, with 11 bases between them. Per the germline V gene, CDR1 is SGDLS and CDR2 is YYNGEE. The length of the CDR3 is 13 residues.

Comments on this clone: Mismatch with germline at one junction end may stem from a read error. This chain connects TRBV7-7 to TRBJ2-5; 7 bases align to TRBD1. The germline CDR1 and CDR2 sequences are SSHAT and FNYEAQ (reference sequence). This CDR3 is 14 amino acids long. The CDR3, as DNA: TGTGCTAGCAGCTCCCTAGCAGGGGGAGAGACCCAGTACTTC. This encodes CASSSLAGGETQYF.

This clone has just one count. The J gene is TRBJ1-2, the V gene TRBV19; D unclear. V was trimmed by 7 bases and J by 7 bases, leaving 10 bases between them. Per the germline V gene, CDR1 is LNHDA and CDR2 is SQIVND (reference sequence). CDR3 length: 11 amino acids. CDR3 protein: CASIDWSGYTF. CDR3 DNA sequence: TGTGCCAGTATAGATTGGAGTGGCTACACCTTC.

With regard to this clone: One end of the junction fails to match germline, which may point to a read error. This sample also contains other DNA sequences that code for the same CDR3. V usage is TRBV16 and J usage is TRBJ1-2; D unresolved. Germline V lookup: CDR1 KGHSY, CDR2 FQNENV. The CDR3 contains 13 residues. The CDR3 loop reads CASSQGREYGYTF. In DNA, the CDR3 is TGTGCCAGCAGCCAAGGACGGGAATATGGTTACACCTTC. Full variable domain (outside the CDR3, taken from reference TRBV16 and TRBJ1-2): GEEVAQTPKHLVRGEGQKAKLYCAPIKGHSYVFWYQQVLKNEFKFLISFQNENVFDETGMPKERFSAKCLPNSPCSLEIQATKLEDSAVYFCASSQGREYGYTFGSGTRLTVV.

Here the CDR3 reads CASSATSGETQYF. In DNA, the CDR3 is TGTGCCAGCAGTGCGACTTCGGGAGAGACCCAGTACTTC. The chain has TRBV6-1 and TRBJ2-5; D gene uncertain. Trimming took 4 bases from V and 4 from J, leaving 10 bases between them. The CDR3 totals 13 residues. Germline V gene lookup returns CDR1 MNHNS and CDR2 SASEGT.

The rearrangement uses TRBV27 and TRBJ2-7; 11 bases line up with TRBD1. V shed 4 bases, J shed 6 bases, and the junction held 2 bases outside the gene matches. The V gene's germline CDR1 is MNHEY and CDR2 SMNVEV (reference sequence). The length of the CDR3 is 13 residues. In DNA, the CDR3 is TGTGCCAGCAGTTGGGGACAGGGGGGCGAGCAGTACTTC. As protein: CASSWGQGGEQYF.

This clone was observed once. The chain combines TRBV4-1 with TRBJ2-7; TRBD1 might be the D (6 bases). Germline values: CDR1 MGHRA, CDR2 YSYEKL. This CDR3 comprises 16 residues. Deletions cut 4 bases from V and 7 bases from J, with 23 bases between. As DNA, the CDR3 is TGCGCCAGCAGCCTAAGGCCAGCCAGGGGTAAAGAGGAGCAGTACTTC. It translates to CASSLRPARGKEEQYF.

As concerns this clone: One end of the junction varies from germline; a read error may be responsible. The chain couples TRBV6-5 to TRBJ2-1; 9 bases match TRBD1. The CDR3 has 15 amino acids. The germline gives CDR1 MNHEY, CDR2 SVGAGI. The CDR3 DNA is TGTGCCAGCAGTTCCGGGACAGGGACCTACAATGAGCGGTTCTTC. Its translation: CASSSGTGTYNERFF.

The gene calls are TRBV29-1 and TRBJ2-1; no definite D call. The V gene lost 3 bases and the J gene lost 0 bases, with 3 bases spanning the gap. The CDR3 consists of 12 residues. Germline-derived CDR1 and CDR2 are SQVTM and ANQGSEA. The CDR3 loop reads CSVDGSYNEQFF. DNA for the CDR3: TGCAGCGTTGACGGCTCCTACAATGAGCAGTTCTTC.

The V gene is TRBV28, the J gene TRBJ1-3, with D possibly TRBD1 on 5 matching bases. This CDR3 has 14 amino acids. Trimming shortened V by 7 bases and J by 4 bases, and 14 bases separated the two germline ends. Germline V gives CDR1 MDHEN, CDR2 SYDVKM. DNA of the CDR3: TGTGCCAGCATCAGCCGACAGTCGGGAAACACCATATATTTT. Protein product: CASISRQSGNTIYF.

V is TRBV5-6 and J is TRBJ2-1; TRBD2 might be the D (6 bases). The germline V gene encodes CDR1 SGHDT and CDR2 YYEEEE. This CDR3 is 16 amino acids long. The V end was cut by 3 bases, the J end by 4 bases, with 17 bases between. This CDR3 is CASSSPDRREYNEQFF. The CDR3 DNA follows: TGTGCCAGCAGCTCCCCTGATCGGCGGGAATACAATGAGCAGTTCTTC.

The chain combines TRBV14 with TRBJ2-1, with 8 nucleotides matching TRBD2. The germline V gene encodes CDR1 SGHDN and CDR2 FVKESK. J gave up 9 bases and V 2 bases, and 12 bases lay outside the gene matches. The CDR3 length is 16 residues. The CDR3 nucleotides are TGTGCCAGCAGCCAAATCTGGCGGGAGGAATCCGGTGAGCAGTTCTTC. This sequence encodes CASSQIWREESGEQFF.

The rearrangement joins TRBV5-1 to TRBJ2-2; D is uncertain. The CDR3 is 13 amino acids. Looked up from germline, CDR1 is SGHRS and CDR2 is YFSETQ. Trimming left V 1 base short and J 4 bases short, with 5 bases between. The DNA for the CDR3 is TGCGCCAGCAGCTTGTGGCTCACCGGGGAGCTGTTTTTT. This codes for CASSLWLTGELFF.

The CDR3 reads CASSTVGTGGRILRFEQFF. The DNA for the CDR3 is TGTGCCAGCAGCACTGTCGGGACAGGGGGTCGGATTCTTCGTTTTGAGCAGTTCTTC. The chain uses TRBV28 and TRBJ2-1, with 11 bases lining up with TRBD1. This CDR3 comprises 19 residues. The ends lost 6 bases at V and 9 bases at J; junction bases unmatched: 22. Germline V gives CDR1 MDHEN, CDR2 SYDVKM.

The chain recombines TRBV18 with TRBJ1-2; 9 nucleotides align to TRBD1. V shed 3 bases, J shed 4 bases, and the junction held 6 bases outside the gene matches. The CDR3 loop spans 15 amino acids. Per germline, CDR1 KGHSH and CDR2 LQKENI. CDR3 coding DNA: TGTGCCAGCTCACCTGGCCGGGACAGGGCCTATGGCTACACCTTC. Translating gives CASSPGRDRAYGYTF.